The 28 T cell receptor beta chains presented below share a single source sample, sequenced in a study of OX40 agonist ivuxolimab in advanced cancers. Assay: immunoSEQ multiplex PCR; the TCRdb copy retains only in-frame clones and omits some. The sample records about 69,000 clones, 91% being singletons. The material was CD4+ or CD8+ T cells sorted from blood, obtained in a trial of the OX40 agonist ivuxolimab. Receptors originate from an adult with an advanced solid tumor such as melanoma, head and neck, liver or kidney cancer.

The J gene is TRBJ2-2, the V gene TRBV7-3, with TRBD1 matching 10 bases. Unmatched junction bases numbered 6, after V lost 3 bases and J lost 5 bases. Germline-derived CDR1 and CDR2 are SGHTA and FQGTGA. CDR3 size: 16 residues. The CDR3 nucleotides are TGTGCCAGCAGCTTTAGACAGGGGGCCCGGACCGGGGAGCTGTTTTTT. Protein product: CASSFRQGARTGELFF.

CDR3 residues: CATSTRPSEGYTF. The CDR3 bases are TGTGCCACCAGCACCCGACCCTCTGAGGGCTACACCTTC. The V call is TRBV15, the J call TRBJ1-2, with D unresolved. V dropped 4 bases and J dropped 8 bases, with 14 bases sitting between them. Looked up from germline, CDR1 is LNHNV and CDR2 is YYDKDF (reference sequence). This CDR3 spans 13 amino acids.

V and J are TRBV7-3 and TRBJ2-3; D perhaps matches TRBD1 (6 bases). CDR3 length: 16 amino acids. CDR1 is SGHTA and CDR2 is FQGTGA in the germline V gene. V was clipped by 5 bases and J by 2 bases, with 17 bases between them. The CDR3 coding sequence is TGTGCCAGCAGCCCCCAGACAGGAGCCATCACAGATACGCAGTATTTT. The encoded protein is CASSPQTGAITDTQYF. Complete variable domain (other parts from reference TRBV7-3 and TRBJ2-3): GAGVSQTPSNKVTEKGKYVELRCDPISGHTALYWYRQSLGQGPEFLIYFQGTGAADDSGLPNDRFFAVRPEGSVSTLKIQRTERGDSAVYLCASSPQTGAITDTQYFGPGTRLTVL.

The count of this clone is one. The gene calls are TRBV6-6 and TRBJ1-2, with D possibly TRBD1 on 6 matching bases. There are 15 residues in the CDR3. The germline gives CDR1 MNHNY, CDR2 SVGAGI (reference sequence). V gave up 6 bases and J gave up 4 bases, with 18 bases separating them. The CDR3, as DNA: TGTGCCAGCAGGTGGCCCGGGACAACTCTCTATGGCTACACCTTC. It yields the protein CASRWPGTTLYGYTF.

The chain combines TRBV25-1 with TRBJ2-7; a possible D gene is TRBD1 (5 bases). V lost 2 bases and J 7 bases, leaving 12 bases between the germline ends. Germline V gene data show CDR1 as MGHDK and CDR2 as SYGVNS. The CDR3 extends over 13 amino acids. In DNA form, the CDR3 reads TGTGCCAGCAGTGAAGGGGCCCGGCTGGAGCAGTACTTC. This codes for CASSEGARLEQYF.

The V and J genes are TRBV5-1 and TRBJ2-7, with 8 bases identical to TRBD2. V was pared by 1 base and J by 7 bases, with 10 bases of the junction left unmatched. CDR3 size: 15 residues. The germline gives CDR1 SGHRS, CDR2 YFSETQ. CDR3 bases: TGCGCCAGCAGCTTGCGTCTGAGCGGGAGTGCTGAGCAGTACTTC. As protein: CASSLRLSGSAEQYF.

The rearrangement uses TRBV7-2 and TRBJ2-7; 11 bases align to TRBD2. V gave up 0 bases and J gave up 5 bases; unmatched junction bases: 6. The CDR3 is 16 amino acids. Germline values: CDR1 SGHTA, CDR2 FQGNSA. The CDR3 is CASSLAFSGRAHEQYF. The CDR3 DNA is TGTGCCAGCAGCTTAGCTTTTAGCGGGAGGGCCCACGAGCAGTACTTC.

This rearrangement joins TRBV7-9 to TRBJ1-5; 10 nucleotides align to TRBD1. The CDR3 loop spans 18 amino acids. V trimming: 2 bases; J trimming: 1 base; junction bases outside the gene matches: 8. Germline V lookup: CDR1 SEHNR, CDR2 FQNEAQ (reference sequence). CDR3 amino acids: CASSLSGTGVPSNQPQHF. In nucleotides, the CDR3 is TGTGCCAGCAGCTTAAGCGGGACAGGGGTCCCAAGCAATCAGCCCCAGCATTTT.

The V call is TRBV29-1, the J call TRBJ2-5, with 7 positions matching TRBD2. The CDR3 runs to 13 residues. Per germline, CDR1 SQVTM and CDR2 ANQGSEA. The V segment lost 7 bases and the J segment 6 bases; nucleotides outside the gene matches: 11. CDR3 sequence reads: CSASTSSTQTQYF. In DNA form, the CDR3 reads TGCAGCGCGTCGACTAGCTCTACGCAGACCCAGTACTTC.

The rearrangement uses TRBV5-1 and TRBJ2-1; D is perhaps TRBD2 (6 bases). The CDR3 consists of 15 residues. Germline V gives CDR1 SGHRS, CDR2 YFSETQ. Trimming took off 4 bases at V and 5 bases at J, with 16 bases between the two ends. The CDR3 coding sequence is TGCGCCAGCAGCCCGGAGGGGCAGGGTAACAATGAGCAGTTCTTC. Residues: CASSPEGQGNNEQFF.

The chain combines TRBV5-1 with TRBJ2-1; D is perhaps TRBD2 (5 bases). Germline loops: CDR1 SGHRS, CDR2 YFSETQ. Trimming shortened V by 5 bases and J by 0 bases, and 12 bases separated the two germline ends. This CDR3 is 15 amino acids long. This CDR3 is CASRQSGDSYNEQFF. CDR3 nucleotide sequence: TGCGCCAGCAGACAAAGCGGTGACTCCTACAATGAGCAGTTCTTC. The full variable domain, its missing parts supplied by reference TRBV5-1 and TRBJ2-1, is KAGVTQTPRYLIKTRGQQVTLSCSPISGHRSVSWYQQTPGQGLQFLFEYFSETQRNKGNFPGRFSGRQFSNSRSEMNVSTLELGDSALYLCASRQSGDSYNEQFFGPGTRLTVL.

This chain uses TRBV6-1 with TRBJ2-7, with D perhaps matching TRBD1 (5 bases). The V gene lost 8 bases and the J gene lost 5 bases, with 19 bases spanning the gap. Germline V gene lookup returns CDR1 MNHNS and CDR2 SASEGT. The CDR3 has 14 residues. The CDR3 nucleotides are TGTGCCAGCCTACCCTGGGCAGGGAACGACGAGCAGTACTTC. Its protein product is CASLPWAGNDEQYF.

V is TRBV5-6 and J is TRBJ1-4; the match to TRBD1 covers 7 bases. With 3 bases clipped from V and 11 bases from J, the junction kept 16 bases outside the gene matches. Germline V gives CDR1 SGHDT, CDR2 YYEEEE. There are 16 residues in the CDR3. In DNA, the CDR3 is TGTGCCAGCAGCTGGTCCGGGACAGCGGCCCGGGTGAAACTGTTTTTT. The encoded protein is CASSWSGTAARVKLFF. The complete variable domain, with remaining parts taken from reference TRBV5-6 and TRBJ1-4, reads DAGVTQSPTHLIKTRGQQVTLRCSPKSGHDTVSWYQQALGQGPQFIFQYYEEEERQRGNFPDRFSGHQFPNYSSELNVNALLLGDSALYLCASSWSGTAARVKLFFGSGTQLSVL.

This CDR3 is CSGQGNTGELFF. The CDR3 nucleotides are TGCAGCGGTCAGGGGAACACCGGGGAGCTGTTTTTT. The rearrangement links TRBV29-1 to TRBJ2-2, with D tentatively TRBD1 (5 bases). Trimming pared 7 bases from V and 1 base from J, leaving 7 bases between. CDR1 and CDR2 (germline): SQVTM, ANQGSEA. This CDR3 contains 12 residues.

This sequence joins TRBV6-1 and TRBJ2-1; TRBD2 is a possible D gene (5 bases). CDR3 size: 14 residues. Germline values: CDR1 MNHNS, CDR2 SASEGT. The V end was cut by 6 bases, the J end by 8 bases, with 17 bases between. The CDR3 DNA reads as TGTGCCAGCAGGCCGGGATTGGGGTGGGATGAGCAGTTCTTC. Protein product: CASRPGLGWDEQFF.

The chain recombines TRBV27 with TRBJ2-7, with 8 positions matching TRBD1. The CDR3 covers 15 residues. After removal of 5 bases from V and 1 base from J, the junction contained 7 bases not matched to a gene. Germline loops: CDR1 MNHEY, CDR2 SMNVEV (reference sequence). This chain's CDR3 is CASSPGTGRSYEQYF. The CDR3 coding sequence is TGTGCCAGCAGTCCCGGGACAGGAAGGTCCTACGAGCAGTACTTC.

The chain carries TRBV7-9 and TRBJ2-5; D is possibly TRBD1 (5 bases). Looked up from germline, CDR1 is SEHNR and CDR2 is FQNEAQ (reference sequence). The CDR3 consists of 14 residues. With 3 bases removed from V and 5 bases from J, the gap between germline ends came to 13 bases. The CDR3 spells CASSLDTYRETQYF. CDR3 DNA: TGTGCCAGCAGCTTGGACACCTATCGTGAGACCCAGTACTTC.

The rearrangement links TRBV4-1 to TRBJ2-1, with 9 bases lining up with TRBD2. CDR1 is MGHRA, CDR2 YSYEKL, per germline. CDR3 length: 19 residues. V lost 0 bases and J lost 7; bases outside the gene matches: 16. The CDR3 reads CASSQDDGGRAALWNEQFF. DNA of the CDR3: TGCGCCAGCAGCCAAGATGACGGCGGGAGGGCCGCCCTCTGGAATGAGCAGTTCTTC.

Note on this clone: Compared with germline, one end of the junction differs, possibly owing to a read error. The same CDR3 can be traced to other DNA sequences in this sample. This chain connects TRBV7-7 to TRBJ1-5; D is unclear. Per the germline V gene, CDR1 is SSHAT and CDR2 is FNYEAQ (reference sequence). CDR3 length: 14 amino acids. The CDR3 coding sequence is TGTGCTAGCAGCTTAATGACTTGGAGACAGCCCCAGCATTTT. As protein: CASSLMTWRQPQHF.

V gene TRBV5-1 combines with J gene TRBJ1-5; weak D call: TRBD1 (5 bases). Trimming left V 4 bases short and J 0 bases short, with 11 bases between. Germline CDR1 and CDR2: SGHRS and YFSETQ. The CDR3 loop spans 15 amino acids. CDR3 in DNA: TGCGCCAGCAGCCCTGAGGGGTATAGCAATCAGCCCCAGCATTTT. Protein product: CASSPEGYSNQPQHF.

The rearrangement uses TRBV2 and TRBJ1-2; D is ambiguous. V was trimmed by 3 bases and J by 5 bases, leaving 16 bases between them. Germline V gives CDR1 SNHLY, CDR2 FYNNEI. CDR3 length: 15 amino acids. Written as DNA, the CDR3 is TGTGCCAGCAGTGAGTTGGCAGGAACACCATATGGCTACACCTTC. This gives the protein CASSELAGTPYGYTF.

The V call is TRBV7-8, the J call TRBJ2-7; either TRBD1 or TRBD2 may supply D (5 bases each). Germline loops: CDR1 SGHVS, CDR2 FQNEAQ. The CDR3 runs 18 residues. The V gene lost 6 bases and the J gene lost 2 bases, with 26 bases spanning the gap. The CDR3 here is CASSQPAQPGQNPYEQYF. The CDR3, as DNA: TGTGCCAGCAGTCAACCCGCCCAACCGGGGCAGAATCCCTACGAGCAGTACTTC.

This clone showed up just a few times. The V and J genes are TRBV2 and TRBJ2-5; D is unresolved. Germline CDR1 is SNHLY and CDR2 is FYNNEI. The CDR3 sequence is 12 residues long. V lost 2 bases and J 6 bases, leaving 7 bases between the germline ends. The CDR3 sequence is CASSESGQTQYF. The CDR3 DNA reads as TGTGCCAGCAGTGAAAGTGGACAGACCCAGTACTTC.

The chain links TRBV6-1 to TRBJ2-7, with a possible D match to TRBD2 (6 bases). There are 15 residues in the CDR3. Trimming stripped 4 bases from V and 1 base from J, with 14 bases between. CDR1 MNHNS and CDR2 SASEGT come from the germline V gene. The CDR3 bases are TGTGCCAGCAGTGGCGGGACTCAAAATTCCTACGAGCAGTACTTC. As protein: CASSGGTQNSYEQYF.

The chain uses TRBV29-1 and TRBJ2-1, with D unclear. Germline CDR1 and CDR2: SQVTM and ANQGSEA. This CDR3 has 14 amino acids. With 4 bases removed from V and 4 bases from J, the gap between germline ends came to 14 bases. CDR3 sequence: CSVAKPVTYNEQFF. DNA for the CDR3: TGCAGCGTTGCTAAGCCGGTAACATACAATGAGCAGTTCTTC.

The chain combines TRBV27 with TRBJ2-2, with D possibly matching TRBD2 (6 bases). V gave up 3 bases and J gave up 4 bases, with 9 bases separating them. This CDR3 comprises 14 residues. CDR1 is MNHEY, CDR2 SMNVEV, per germline (reference sequence). In DNA, the CDR3 is TGTGCCAGCAGTTTGGAGGAGGGCACCGGGGAGCTGTTTTTT. Translating gives CASSLEEGTGELFF.

This chain uses TRBV29-1 with TRBJ1-5; no definite D call. Per germline, CDR1 SQVTM and CDR2 ANQGSEA. This CDR3 contains 13 residues. Trimming shortened V by 4 bases and J by 3 bases, and 10 bases separated the two germline ends. CDR3 residues: CSVVGQINQPQHF. The CDR3 nucleotides are TGCAGCGTTGTAGGGCAGATCAATCAGCCCCAGCATTTT.

V gene TRBV25-1 combines with J gene TRBJ2-1, with unresolved D. V gave up 4 bases and J gave up 9 bases, with 7 bases separating them. The germline V gene encodes CDR1 MGHDK and CDR2 SYGVNS. This CDR3 is built from 11 residues. The CDR3 DNA follows: TGTGCCAGCAGTGGCTTAGTTGAGCAGTTCTTC. This codes for CASSGLVEQFF.